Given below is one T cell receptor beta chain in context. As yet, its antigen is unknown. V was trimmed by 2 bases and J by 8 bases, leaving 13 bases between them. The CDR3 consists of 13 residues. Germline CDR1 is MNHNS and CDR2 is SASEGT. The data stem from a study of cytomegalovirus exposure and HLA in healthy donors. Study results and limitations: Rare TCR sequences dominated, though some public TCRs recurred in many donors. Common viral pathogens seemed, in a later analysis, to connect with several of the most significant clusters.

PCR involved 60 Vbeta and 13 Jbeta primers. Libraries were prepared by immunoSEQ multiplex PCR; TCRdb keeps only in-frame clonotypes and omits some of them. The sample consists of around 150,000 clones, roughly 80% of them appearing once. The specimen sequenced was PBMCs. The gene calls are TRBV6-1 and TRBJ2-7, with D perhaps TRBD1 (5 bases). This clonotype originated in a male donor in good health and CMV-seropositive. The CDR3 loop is CASSERGPSQQYF. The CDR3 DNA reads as TGTGCCAGCAGTGAAAGGGGCCCTTCCCAGCAGTACTTC.